Here is one T cell receptor beta chain with its context. Its antigen is unidentified. This record belongs to a study of shared clonotypes between healthy human individuals. Study findings and constraints: Among donors, the sharing of clonotypes was expected to be influenced by sequencing depth. The low donor count limited represented genetic and exposure-history diversity.

Only in-frame clones appear in the TCRdb table, and some are missing; sequencing was by immunoSEQ multiplex PCR. The sample holds 170,000 or so clones, approximately 62% seen once. Splitting the CD4+ cells yielded a CD45RA+ naive subset and a CD45RA-negative memory subset. CDR1 is MNHEY, CDR2 SMNVEV, per germline (reference sequence). J gave up 2 bases and V 8 bases, and 12 bases lay outside the gene matches. The CDR3 has 16 residues. This chain uses TRBV27 with TRBJ2-3; 8 nucleotides match TRBD2. The receptor comes from a man aged 30-40 years in good health. Sequenced input: memory CD4+ T cells sorted from blood. Regarding subset: CD45RA-negative fraction. The CDR3 region has the DNA TGTGCCAGCGGGACTAGAGTTTCCCAATACACAGATACGCAGTATTTT. Its protein is CASGTRVSQYTDTQYF.